Shown below are 23 T cell receptor beta chains from a single sample sequenced in a study of blood T cell repertoires in COVID-19. TCRdb's copy holds only in-frame clones and misses some; the assay was immunoSEQ multiplex PCR. This table holds more than 95,000 clones, 86% found once. Input material: peripheral blood. The origin of the receptors is a human donor in a cohort sampled during active COVID-19.

CDR3 residues: CASSPSYNSPLHF. The DNA of the CDR3 is TGTGCCAGCAGTCCCTCTTATAATTCACCCCTCCACTTT. The rearrangement uses TRBV28 and TRBJ1-6; D is ambiguous. Trimming took off 5 bases at V and 4 bases at J, with 6 bases between the two ends. The germline V gene encodes CDR1 MDHEN and CDR2 SYDVKM. The CDR3 sequence is 13 residues long.

The chain recombines TRBV5-4 with TRBJ2-1; 8 bases fit TRBD2. Germline assignment: CDR1 SGHNT and CDR2 YYREEE (reference sequence). The trim removed 0 bases at V and 4 bases at J, leaving 6 bases unmatched. The CDR3 consists of 16 residues. This CDR3 reads CASSLAGTRGYNEQFF. CDR3 nucleotides: TGTGCCAGCAGCTTGGCCGGGACTAGGGGGTACAATGAGCAGTTCTTC.

This chain uses TRBV24-1 with TRBJ2-2; no reliable D call. Germline CDR1 and CDR2: KGHDR and SFDVKD. Trimming cost V 4 bases and J 2 bases, with 7 bases left between them. This CDR3 spans 14 amino acids. The CDR3 region has the DNA TGTGCCACCAGTGACACAGTAAACACCGGGGAGCTGTTTTTT. Translation: CATSDTVNTGELFF.

The V and J genes are TRBV6-5 and TRBJ1-5, with D maybe TRBD1 (5 bases). Germline loops: CDR1 MNHEY, CDR2 SVGAGI. The germline V and J ends were trimmed by 5 bases and 6 bases, with 8 bases remaining between them. This CDR3 contains 12 residues. The chain's CDR3 is CASSRQGQPQHF. CDR3 coding DNA: TGTGCCAGCAGTCGTCAGGGTCAGCCCCAGCATTTT.

The chain has TRBV6-5 and TRBJ1-5; possible D gene TRBD1, 6 bases. From germline, CDR1 is MNHEY and CDR2 SVGAGI. Trimming cost V 4 bases and J 6 bases, with 19 bases left between them. The CDR3 runs to 16 residues. The CDR3 region has the DNA TGTGCCAGCAGTTCACAGGGAAATTCGGATAGTCAGCCCCAGCATTTT. Amino acids: CASSSQGNSDSQPQHF.

V usage is TRBV12-3 or TRBV12-4 and J usage is TRBJ1-5, with D perhaps TRBD1 (5 bases). Trimming left V 2 bases short and J 7 bases short, with 9 bases between. This CDR3 region has 13 residues. In DNA, the CDR3 is TGTGCCAGCAGTTTATCCAGGGCCCAGCCCCAGCATTTT. Its protein is CASSLSRAQPQHF.

The V call is TRBV7-8, the J call TRBJ1-1; TRBD1 might be the D (5 bases). This CDR3 spans 15 amino acids. In germline, CDR1 is SGHVS, CDR2 FQNEAQ. V was trimmed by 5 bases and J by 0 bases, leaving 13 bases between them. CDR3: CASSLSTDLNTEAFF. Written as DNA, the CDR3 is TGTGCCAGCAGCCTCTCGACAGACCTGAACACTGAAGCTTTCTTT.

The gene calls are TRBV5-4 and TRBJ2-3, with a weak D call TRBD2 (5 bases). CDR1 is SGHNT, CDR2 YYREEE, per germline (reference sequence). V was pared by 3 bases and J by 3 bases, with 8 bases between. This CDR3 comprises 13 residues. The CDR3 bases are TGTGCCAGCAGCTCTGGGAGAACAGATACGCAGTATTTT. Translation: CASSSGRTDTQYF.

This clone was seen just once. The V call is TRBV10-1, the J call TRBJ2-5; 7 positions match TRBD1. Germline V CDR1 and CDR2: WNHNN, SYGVQD (reference sequence). The CDR3 length is 15 residues. V was pared by 1 base and J by 4 bases, with 6 bases of the junction left unmatched. CDR3 residues: CASSEFMTGTETQYF. CDR3 coding DNA: TGCGCCAGCAGTGAGTTTATGACAGGGACAGAGACCCAGTACTTC.

The DNA of the CDR3 is TGTGCTAGTGGTTTGGAAACACTAGCGGGAAATGAGCAGTTCTTC. This codes for CASGLETLAGNEQFF. The rearrangement links TRBV12-5 to TRBJ2-1; 10 bases line up with TRBD2. Losses at the gene ends were 1 base for V and 7 bases for J; bases not matched to a gene: 4. CDR1 and CDR2 (germline): LGHNT, FRNRAP. The CDR3 is 15 residues long.

This chain connects TRBV6-6 to TRBJ2-3; 8 bases agree with TRBD2. Germline V gene sequence: CDR1 MNHNY, CDR2 SVGAGI (reference sequence). This CDR3 contains 15 residues. Trimming at V came to 8 bases and at J to 0 bases, leaving 7 bases not matched to a gene. CDR3 residues: CASSGSGSSTDTQYF. CDR3 nucleotides: TGTGCCAGCTCAGGGAGCGGGAGTAGCACAGATACGCAGTATTTT.

The rearrangement joins TRBV5-1 to TRBJ2-2; D is perhaps TRBD2 (6 bases). Germline lookup yields CDR1 SGHRS and CDR2 YFSETQ. V gave up 6 bases and J gave up 6 bases, with 9 bases separating them. CDR3 length equals 12 residues. CDR3 residues: CASTTGAGELFF. CDR3 nucleotides: TGCGCCAGCACCACGGGGGCCGGGGAGCTGTTTTTT.

The chain joins TRBV19 to TRBJ2-1, with 12 bases identical to TRBD2. V shed 6 bases, J shed 8 bases, and the junction held 5 bases outside the gene matches. Germline V gene data show CDR1 as LNHDA and CDR2 as SQIVND (reference sequence). The CDR3 loop spans 14 amino acids. The CDR3 region has the DNA TGTGCCAGTAGGACCCTAGCGGGAGGGGATGAGCAGTTCTTC. This encodes CASRTLAGGDEQFF.

The chain is built from TRBV4-2 and TRBJ2-1; 10 bases map to TRBD2. Per germline, CDR1 LGHNA and CDR2 YNFKEQ. This CDR3 has 16 amino acids. The junction had 5 bases not matched to a gene; V was cut back by 1 base and J by 5 bases. The CDR3 bases are TGTGCCAGCAGCCAAGGAGCGGGAGGGCCCCACAATGAGCAGTTCTTC. This gives the protein CASSQGAGGPHNEQFF.

This chain links TRBV6-6 with TRBJ2-1, with TRBD2 identical over 10 bases. From germline, CDR1 is MNHNY and CDR2 SVGAGI (reference sequence). J was trimmed by 7 bases and V by 2 bases; bases with no gene match: 8. The CDR3 runs to 16 residues. The CDR3 sequence: CASSYVLAGVVNEQFF. CDR3 DNA sequence: TGTGCCAGCAGTTACGTCCTAGCGGGAGTGGTGAATGAGCAGTTCTTC.

V gene TRBV7-3 combines with J gene TRBJ2-7; 8 bases fit TRBD1. Germline V gives CDR1 SGHTA, CDR2 FQGTGA. Trimming at V came to 4 bases and at J to 6 bases, leaving 5 bases not matched to a gene. The CDR3 totals 13 residues. The chain's CDR3 is CASSSLGTGEQYF. CDR3 bases: TGTGCCAGCAGCTCCCTAGGGACAGGCGAGCAGTACTTC.

V is TRBV6-6 and J is TRBJ2-3; a weak D match, TRBD2 (6 bases). Trimming cost V 6 bases and J 2 bases, with 18 bases left between them. CDR3 length: 16 residues. Per the germline V gene, CDR1 is MNHNY and CDR2 is SVGAGI (reference sequence). DNA of the CDR3: TGTGCCAGCAGCCGAGGACTAAAAGCTTTCACAGATACGCAGTATTTT. It specifies CASSRGLKAFTDTQYF.

The rearrangement links TRBV28 to TRBJ1-2, with 8 bases fitting TRBD1. J lost 7 bases, V lost 10 bases, and 5 bases had no gene match. The CDR3 is 11 amino acids. Looked up from germline, CDR1 is MDHEN and CDR2 is SYDVKM. The CDR3 here is CATSGGSGYTF. For the CDR3, the DNA is TGTGCCACTTCAGGGGGCTCTGGCTACACCTTC.

The chain is built from TRBV10-1 and TRBJ1-1, with 9 positions matching TRBD1. Germline loops: CDR1 WNHNN, CDR2 SYGVQD (reference sequence). V lost 6 bases to trimming and J lost 7 bases; unmatched junction nucleotides: 12. CDR3 length equals 15 residues. The CDR3 DNA sequence: TGCGCCAGCAGGGAAAAGACAGGGGGAAGCAGTGAAGCTTTCTTT. Translated, it gives CASREKTGGSSEAFF.

The J gene is TRBJ2-7, the V gene TRBV6-5; D is perhaps TRBD1 (7 bases). Germline V gene sequence: CDR1 MNHEY, CDR2 SVGAGI. Trimming removed 10 bases at V and 4 bases at J, with 23 bases between. The CDR3 is 15 amino acids. The CDR3 loop reads CATVPGTAGPYEQYF. CDR3 DNA sequence: TGTGCCACCGTCCCGGGGACAGCGGGCCCTTACGAGCAGTACTTC.

The V and J genes are TRBV7-2 and TRBJ1-1; possibly TRBD1 for D (6 bases). CDR1 and CDR2 (germline): SGHTA, FQGNSA. This CDR3 has 14 residues. V was clipped by 5 bases and J by 4 bases, with 14 bases between them. In DNA, the CDR3 is TGTGCCAGCAGCCCTTCCGTAGGGGGCACTGAAGCTTTCTTT. Residues: CASSPSVGGTEAFF. Full variable domain (rest looked up from reference TRBV7-2 and TRBJ1-1): GAGVSQSPSNKVTEKGKDVELRCDPISGHTALYWYRQSLGQGLEFLIYFQGNSAPDKSGLPSDRFSAERTGGSVSTLTIQRTQQEDSAVYLCASSPSVGGTEAFFGQGTRLTVV.

The J gene is TRBJ2-7, the V gene TRBV9, with D perhaps matching TRBD2 (6 bases). The CDR3 spans 14 residues. Germline CDR1 SGDLS, CDR2 YYNGEE. V lost 0 bases to trimming and J lost 2 bases, with 9 bases between them. The CDR3 protein is CASSVGGGPYEQYF. CDR3 bases: TGTGCCAGCAGCGTAGGGGGAGGCCCCTACGAGCAGTACTTC.

The chain carries TRBV11-2 and TRBJ2-2; 9 bases are a match to TRBD2. This CDR3 comprises 14 residues. Germline CDR1 and CDR2: SGHAT and FQNNGV. V shed 4 bases and J 6 bases; nucleotides not matched to a gene: 3. The CDR3 DNA reads as TGTGCCAGCAGCTCCCTAGCGGGATCCGGGGAGCTGTTTTTT. This codes for CASSSLAGSGELFF.